This paragraph reports one T cell receptor beta chain. Indicated time point: newly diagnosed GD, antithyroid drugs for less than 3 months. Scientists built the TCR library using RNA that was extracted from PBMCs. Patients met American Thyroid Association criteria for Graves' disease. This specimen comes from a study of regulatory T cells in long-lasting Graves disease. The CDR3 consists of 17 residues. Unmatched junction bases numbered 12, after V lost 1 base and J lost 6 bases. CDR1 SQVTM and CDR2 ANQGSEA come from the germline V gene. Arm-PCR of CDR3 regions with iRepertoire HTBI primers generated TCR beta libraries. Using its own MiXCR run on the multiplex PCR reads, TCRdb lists one record per CDR3 protein. The table has about 420,000 distinct CDR3 sequences, 15% to 20% seen once. The sample was also reused in another study, on T cells in Graves' hyperthyroidism and ophthalmopathy. From that paper: Most expanded thyroid clonotypes above 0.001 also appeared in blood.

The V gene is TRBV29-1, the J gene TRBJ2-2, with 9 bases fitting TRBD2. The sequence was collected from a young woman with Graves disease. The sequences come from peripheral blood mononuclear cells (PBMCs), collected at new diagnosis, from a patient treated with antithyroid drugs. DNA of the CDR3: TGCAGCGTTGAAGTCCTAGCGGGATCGGGAGGGCCCGGGGAGCTGTTTTTT. It specifies CSVEVLAGSGGPGELFF.